The 8 T cell receptor beta chains reported below all come from one sample, sequenced in a study of response to subunit inactivated influenza vaccine. A single record per CDR3 protein comes from TCRdb applying MiXCR to the RT-PCR reads. The sample shows some 300,000 distinct CDR3 sequences, approximately 20% of them seen only once. Sequenced material: PBMCs from blood, taken less than 22 months after vaccination. All receptors derive from a man in his fifties or sixties who received an inactivated influenza vaccine.

The genes are TRBV4-2 and TRBJ2-3; tentatively, D is TRBD2 (5 bases). Germline CDR1 is LGHNA and CDR2 is YNFKEQ. V was shortened by 5 bases and J by 6 bases, with 6 bases between the two germline ends. The CDR3 has 11 amino acids. CDR3: CASSTGDTQYF. The CDR3 region has the DNA TGTGCCAGCAGCACGGGGGATACGCAGTATTTT.

This clonotype was seen ten or more times. This chain joins TRBV29-1 and TRBJ1-2, with a possible D match to TRBD1 (6 bases). Trimming stripped 3 bases from V and 2 bases from J, with 10 bases between. The CDR3 sequence is 13 residues long. CDR1 and CDR2 (germline): SQVTM, ANQGSEA. The CDR3 loop is CSVDRGRNYGYTF. The CDR3 DNA follows: TGCAGCGTTGATCGGGGGCGAAACTATGGCTACACCTTC.

This chain links TRBV20-1 with TRBJ1-6; TRBD1 aligns across 7 bases. Germline loops: CDR1 DFQATT, CDR2 SNEGSKA (reference sequence). The CDR3 totals 13 residues. The trim removed 7 bases at V and 7 bases at J, leaving 7 bases unmatched. The CDR3: CSVRSGGNSPLHF. CDR3 coding DNA: TGCAGTGTCAGATCAGGGGGAAATTCACCCCTCCACTTT.

This clonotype rates as medium-sized (0.01 to 0.1%). This rearrangement joins TRBV11-1 to TRBJ1-5; 9 positions agree with TRBD1. This CDR3 is 18 amino acids long. Per the germline V gene, CDR1 is SGHAT and CDR2 is FQDESV (reference sequence). J was trimmed by 5 bases and V by 4 bases; bases with no gene match: 15. DNA for the CDR3: TGTGCCAGCAGCTCCGGGTCCGGGACAGGGAGGCAGGATCAGCCCCAGCATTTT. Its protein is CASSSGSGTGRQDQPQHF.

This clonotype was observed a handful of times. The chain uses TRBV4-3 and TRBJ2-7; a possible D gene is TRBD2 (6 bases). CDR1 is LGHNA and CDR2 is YSLEER in the germline V gene. The V gene lost 0 bases and the J gene lost 3 bases, with 12 bases spanning the gap. The CDR3 extends over 15 amino acids. The CDR3 DNA reads TGCGCCAGCAGCCAAGAGGTGCGGGGAGACTACGAGCAGTACTTC. Its protein product is CASSQEVRGDYEQYF.

This chain links TRBV28 with TRBJ2-1; TRBD1 agrees at 7 bases. The CDR3 consists of 16 residues. Germline lookup yields CDR1 MDHEN and CDR2 SYDVKM. V trimming: 5 bases; J trimming: 6 bases; junction bases outside the gene matches: 13. The DNA of the CDR3 is TGTGCCAGCAGTGTGACAGGGTCGTTTCCCCGCAATGAGCAGTTCTTC. It translates to CASSVTGSFPRNEQFF.

This chain uses TRBV10-3 with TRBJ1-1; TRBD1 is a possible D gene (5 bases). The V gene lost 3 bases and the J gene lost 2 bases, with 7 bases spanning the gap. CDR1 and CDR2 from the germline V gene are ENHRY and SYGVKD. CDR3 size: 13 residues. In DNA form, the CDR3 reads TGTGCCATCAGTGAAGGACAAAACACTGAAGCTTTCTTT. Protein sequence: CAISEGQNTEAFF.

This clonotype was seen a few times. This rearrangement joins TRBV3-1 to TRBJ1-1; D might be TRBD1 (6 bases). The V end was cut by 2 bases, the J end by 5 bases, with 9 bases between. Per the germline V gene, CDR1 is LGHDT and CDR2 is YNNKEL (reference sequence). The CDR3 is made up of 13 amino acids. The CDR3 is CASSQLGGTEAFF. CDR3 bases: TGTGCCAGCAGCCAACTAGGGGGAACTGAAGCTTTCTTT.